The TCR beta chain described here comes from a study of blood T cell repertoires in COVID-19 (dated by TCRdb to between 2020 and 2021). For the study in its entirety: The collaborator samples originated in the United States, Italy and Spain and spanned the acute and convalescent phases of COVID-19. The prospective study material was composed of cDNA or gDNA derived from T cells, B-cell-depleted T cells, or PBMCs. Subjects who had been exposed to COVID-19, were actively infected with it, or had recovered from it provided the deeply sampled blood TCRbeta repertoires that made up the dataset. A freely available public database, intended as a resource for researchers studying the immune response to SARS-CoV-2, is where the repertoires were released. The samples were drawn from the first 160 participants of the ongoing ImmuneRACE study and from under 1,500 subjects provided by 6 global collaborators. Sample metadata almost always included a de-identified subject ID, COVID-19 status, age in years and sex. Where available, HLA class I and class II types were taken from metadata supplied by the sample provider and were not determined by assay-based typing. The investigation overall reported the following: How much clinical and demographic metadata was included differed by source and by participant, and the metadata was provided uncurated.

A note on this clone: Its antigen remains unidentified. Base qualities are missing; no much larger clone stands one base away.

Participants in the prospective study were enrolled through a virtual design, were aged roughly 18 to 95 years, and lived in roughly 24 United States geographic areas. To assign participants to cohorts, the prospective study relied on clinical history that participants themselves reported in a screening survey and a study questionnaire. ImmuneRACE Cohort 3 recovered participants were defined by two consecutive negative NP/OP PCR tests, healthcare professional clearance, or symptom resolution. In the prospective study, mobile phlebotomists collected whole blood, serum and a nasopharyngeal or oropharyngeal swab from each participant. Additional blood draws and questionnaires over an approximately two-month period could optionally be provided by prospective study participants. Prospective study blood samples were shipped either frozen or at room temperature before DNA extraction. The immunoSEQ Assay, a bias-controlled multiplex PCR, was used to amplify TCRbeta CDR3 regions from genomic DNA. Concerning the study's data processing: Within the assay, amplification of reference gene primers was used to estimate how many nucleated cells each sample contained. To quantify the absolute abundance of each unique TCRbeta CDR3 rearrangement, sequence reads were collapsed and filtered. For each sample, productive Simpson clonality was calculated as the square root of Simpson's diversity index over productive rearrangements. TCRdb stores this immuneACCESS table with in-frame sequences only. Part of the clones is absent; in the studies checked, under half of the shortfall reflects unresolved V genes, and no reason is known for the rest. V, J and clone size derive from that table, while D and trimming were established from the DNA sequence. This sample comprises 260,000 or so clones, 85% of them detected only once. The top ten clones comprise roughly 2.5% of the sample.

Sequenced input: PBMCs or T cells enriched from blood (not recorded which). The clonotype comes from a woman aged 45-65 years who had recovered from COVID-19.

The CDR3 here reads CASSLRYNEQFF. In nucleotide form, the sequence is TGTGCCAGCAGCCTGAGGTACAATGAGCAGTTCTTC. The receptor chain draws on TRBV7-8 and TRBJ2-1, with the D gene too uncertain to name. There are 12 amino acids in the CDR3, from cysteine to phenylalanine inclusive. Only the CDR3 region is kept as DNA, spanning 36 bases read in frame from base 1. V and J are truncated by 5 bases and 4 bases respectively, leaving an intervening sequence of 6 bases. CDR1 and CDR2 (SGHVS, FQNEAQ) derive from the germline V gene.